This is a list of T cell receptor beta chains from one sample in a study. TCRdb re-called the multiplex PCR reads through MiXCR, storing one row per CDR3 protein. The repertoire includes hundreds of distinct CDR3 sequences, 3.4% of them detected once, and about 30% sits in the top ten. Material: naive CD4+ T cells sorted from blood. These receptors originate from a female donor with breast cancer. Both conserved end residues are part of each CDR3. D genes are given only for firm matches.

CASSQLLLYGYTF TRBV12-3/TRBV12-4 .
CASSIGTGVYGYTF TRBV12-3/TRBV12-4 TRBD1
CASSPSYYGYTF TRBV12-3/TRBV12-4 .
CASSDGLSNYGYTF TRBV12-3/TRBV12-4 .
CASSPRDRAGRDYGYTF TRBV12-3/TRBV12-4 TRBD1
CASSFTDRSFYGYTF TRBV12-3/TRBV12-4 TRBD1
CASSLAGTVRSGYTF TRBV12-3/TRBV12-4 TRBD1
CASSQNRGTSGANYGYTF TRBV12-3/TRBV12-4 TRBD1
CASSPQGPGYTF TRBV12-3/TRBV12-4 .
CASSSQGTGHYGYTF TRBV12-3/TRBV12-4 TRBD1
CASSLALRGTVHYGYTF TRBV12-3/TRBV12-4 TRBD1
CASSYTGQEGYTF TRBV12-3/TRBV12-4 .
CASTSGQNYGYTF TRBV12-3/TRBV12-4 TRBD1
CASSQTGDYGYTF TRBV12-3/TRBV12-4 TRBD1
CASRPTDRDRNYGYTF TRBV12-3/TRBV12-4 TRBD1
CASLRVTDGYTF TRBV12-3/TRBV12-4 .
CASSLDGQVGGYTF TRBV12-3/TRBV12-4 TRBD1
CASSLREGYTF TRBV12-3/TRBV12-4 .
CASSFTITGNGYTF TRBV12-3/TRBV12-4 .
CASTEGPNYGYTF TRBV12-3/TRBV12-4 .